The T cell receptor beta chain under discussion was sequenced for a study of blood T cell repertoires in COVID-19. Looking at the study overall: Italy, Spain and the United States were the sources of the convalescent and acute COVID-19 samples.

Here immunoSEQ multiplex PCR was the method, and the copy in TCRdb shows in-frame clones only, minus some. The sample has 70,000 to 75,000 clones, roughly 85% seen once. The CDR3 covers 14 residues. Trimming cost V 3 bases and J 3 bases; bases outside gene matches: 2. Germline V gene sequence: CDR1 SGHAT, CDR2 FQNNGV. The count of this clone is one. This TCR derives from a human donor in a cohort sampled during active COVID-19. V usage is TRBV11-2 and J usage is TRBJ1-1; 9 bases match TRBD1. Specimen: peripheral blood. CDR3: CASSFGQGYTEAFF. The CDR3 nucleotides are TGTGCCAGCAGCTTTGGACAGGGGTACACTGAAGCTTTCTTT.